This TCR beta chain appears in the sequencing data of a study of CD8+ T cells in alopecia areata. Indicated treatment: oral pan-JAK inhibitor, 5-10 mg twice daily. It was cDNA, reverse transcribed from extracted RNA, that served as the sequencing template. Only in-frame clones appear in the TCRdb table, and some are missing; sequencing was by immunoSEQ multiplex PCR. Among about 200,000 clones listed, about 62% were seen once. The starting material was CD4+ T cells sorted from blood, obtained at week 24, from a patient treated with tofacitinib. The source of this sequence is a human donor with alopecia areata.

DNA of the CDR3: TGCGCCAGCAGCCAAGACAGATATAGCAATCAGCCCCAGCATTTT. Its translation is CASSQDRYSNQPQHF. The rearrangement joins TRBV4-3 to TRBJ1-5; D is uncertain. V dropped 0 bases and J dropped 0 bases, with 6 bases sitting between them. CDR1 is LGHNA and CDR2 is YSLEER in the germline V gene. CDR3 size: 15 residues.